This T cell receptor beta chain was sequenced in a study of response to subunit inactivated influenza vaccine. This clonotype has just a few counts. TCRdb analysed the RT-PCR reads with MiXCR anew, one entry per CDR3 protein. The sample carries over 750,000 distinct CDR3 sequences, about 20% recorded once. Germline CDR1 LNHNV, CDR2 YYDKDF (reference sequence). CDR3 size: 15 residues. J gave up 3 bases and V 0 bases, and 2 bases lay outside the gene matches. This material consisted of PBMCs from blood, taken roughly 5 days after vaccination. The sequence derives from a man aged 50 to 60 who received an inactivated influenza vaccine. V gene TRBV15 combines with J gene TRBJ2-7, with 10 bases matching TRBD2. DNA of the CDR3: TGTGCCACCAGCAGAGATCTAGCGGGGGTCTACGAGCAGTACTTC. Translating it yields CATSRDLAGVYEQYF.